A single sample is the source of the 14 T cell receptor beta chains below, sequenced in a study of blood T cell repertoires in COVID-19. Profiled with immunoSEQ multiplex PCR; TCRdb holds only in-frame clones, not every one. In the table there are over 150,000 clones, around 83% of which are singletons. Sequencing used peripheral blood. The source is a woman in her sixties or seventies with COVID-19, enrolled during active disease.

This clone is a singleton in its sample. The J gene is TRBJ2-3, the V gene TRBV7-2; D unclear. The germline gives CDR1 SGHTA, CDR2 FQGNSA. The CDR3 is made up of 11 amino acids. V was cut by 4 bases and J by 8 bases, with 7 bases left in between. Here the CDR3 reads CASSYVLTQYF. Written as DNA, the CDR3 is TGTGCCAGCAGCTATGTACTTACGCAGTATTTT. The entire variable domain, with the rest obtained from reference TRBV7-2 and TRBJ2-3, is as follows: GAGVSQSPSNKVTEKGKDVELRCDPISGHTALYWYRQSLGQGLEFLIYFQGNSAPDKSGLPSDRFSAERTGGSVSTLTIQRTQQEDSAVYLCASSYVLTQYFGPGTRLTVL.

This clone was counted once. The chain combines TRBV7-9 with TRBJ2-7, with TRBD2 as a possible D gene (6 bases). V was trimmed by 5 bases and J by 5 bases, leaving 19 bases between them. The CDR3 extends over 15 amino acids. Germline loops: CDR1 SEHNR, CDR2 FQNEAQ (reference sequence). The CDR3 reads CASSPASAGSHEQYF. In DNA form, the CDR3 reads TGTGCCAGCAGCCCCGCTAGCGCTGGAAGCCACGAGCAGTACTTC. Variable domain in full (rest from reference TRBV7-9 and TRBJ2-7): DTGVSQNPRHKITKRGQNVTFRCDPISEHNRLYWYRQTLGQGPEFLTYFQNEAQLEKSRLLSDRFSAERPKGSFSTLEIQRTEQGDSAMYLCASSPASAGSHEQYFGPGTRLTVT.

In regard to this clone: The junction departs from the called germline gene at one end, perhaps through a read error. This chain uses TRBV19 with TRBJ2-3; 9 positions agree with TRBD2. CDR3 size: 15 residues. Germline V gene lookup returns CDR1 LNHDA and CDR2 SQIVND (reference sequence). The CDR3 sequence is CASSSPGTSKDTQYF. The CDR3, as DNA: TGTGCCAGTAGTTCTCCCGGGACTAGCAAAGATACGCAGTATTTT. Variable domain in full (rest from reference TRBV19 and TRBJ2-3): DGGITQSPKYLFRKEGQNVTLSCEQNLNHDAMYWYRQDPGQGLRLIYYSQIVNDFQKGDIAEGYSVSREKKESFPLTVTSAQKNPTAFYLCASSSPGTSKDTQYFGPGTRLTVL.

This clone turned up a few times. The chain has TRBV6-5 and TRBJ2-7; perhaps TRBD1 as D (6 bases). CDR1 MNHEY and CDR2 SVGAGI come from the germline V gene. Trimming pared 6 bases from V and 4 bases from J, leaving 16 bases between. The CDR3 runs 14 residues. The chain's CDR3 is CASRFRPGTYEQYF. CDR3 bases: TGTGCCAGCAGATTTAGACCCGGGACATACGAGCAGTACTTC.

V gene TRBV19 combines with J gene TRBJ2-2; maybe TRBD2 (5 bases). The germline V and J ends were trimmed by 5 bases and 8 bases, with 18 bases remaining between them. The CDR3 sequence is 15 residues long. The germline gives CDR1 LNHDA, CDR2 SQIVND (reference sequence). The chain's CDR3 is CASSSSLAWSGELFF. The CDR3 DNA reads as TGTGCCAGTAGTTCCTCCCTAGCTTGGTCTGGGGAGCTGTTTTTT.

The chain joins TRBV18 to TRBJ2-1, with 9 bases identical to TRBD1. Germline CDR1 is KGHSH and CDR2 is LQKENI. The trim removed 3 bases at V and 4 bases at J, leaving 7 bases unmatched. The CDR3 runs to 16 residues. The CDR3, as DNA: TGTGCCAGCTCACCGCAGCGGACAGGGGCGTACAATGAGCAGTTCTTC. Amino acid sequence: CASSPQRTGAYNEQFF.

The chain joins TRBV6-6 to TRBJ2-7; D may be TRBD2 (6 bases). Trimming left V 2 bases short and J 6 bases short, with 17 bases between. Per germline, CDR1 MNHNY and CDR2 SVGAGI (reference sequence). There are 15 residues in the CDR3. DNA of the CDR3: TGTGCCAGCAGTTACGCGCGGGAAAGGGACGGCGAGCAGTACTTC. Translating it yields CASSYARERDGEQYF.

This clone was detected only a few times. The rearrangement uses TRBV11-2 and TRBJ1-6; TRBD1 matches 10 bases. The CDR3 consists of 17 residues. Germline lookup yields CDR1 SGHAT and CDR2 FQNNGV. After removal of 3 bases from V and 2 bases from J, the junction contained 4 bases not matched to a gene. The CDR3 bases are TGTGCCAGCAGCTTGCGGGACAGGGGTGCCTATAATTCACCCCTCCACTTT. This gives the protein CASSLRDRGAYNSPLHF.

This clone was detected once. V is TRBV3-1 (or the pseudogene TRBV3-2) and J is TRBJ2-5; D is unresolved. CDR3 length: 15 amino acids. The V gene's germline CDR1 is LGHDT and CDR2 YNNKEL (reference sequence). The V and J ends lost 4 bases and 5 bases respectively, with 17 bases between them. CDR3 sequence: CASSLTPDLMETQYF. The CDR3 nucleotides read TGTGCCAGCAGCCTCACCCCAGACTTGATGGAGACCCAGTACTTC.

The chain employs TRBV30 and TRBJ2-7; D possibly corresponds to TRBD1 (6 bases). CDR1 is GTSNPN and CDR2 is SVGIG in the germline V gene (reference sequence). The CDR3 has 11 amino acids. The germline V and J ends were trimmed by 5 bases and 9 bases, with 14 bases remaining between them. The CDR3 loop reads CAWDRLGGQYF. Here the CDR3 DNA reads TGTGCCTGGGACAGGCTAGGTGGGCAGTACTTC.

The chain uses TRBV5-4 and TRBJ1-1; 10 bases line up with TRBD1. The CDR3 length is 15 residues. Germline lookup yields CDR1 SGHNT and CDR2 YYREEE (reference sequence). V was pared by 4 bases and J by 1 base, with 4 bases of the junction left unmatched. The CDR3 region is CASSRDRGQNTEAFF. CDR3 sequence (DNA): TGTGCCAGCAGCAGGGACAGGGGCCAGAACACTGAAGCTTTCTTT. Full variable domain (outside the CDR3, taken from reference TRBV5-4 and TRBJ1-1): ETGVTQSPTHLIKTRGQQVTLRCSSQSGHNTVSWYQQALGQGPQFIFQYYREEENGRGNFPPRFSGLQFPNYSSELNVNALELDDSALYLCASSRDRGQNTEAFFGQGTRLTVV.

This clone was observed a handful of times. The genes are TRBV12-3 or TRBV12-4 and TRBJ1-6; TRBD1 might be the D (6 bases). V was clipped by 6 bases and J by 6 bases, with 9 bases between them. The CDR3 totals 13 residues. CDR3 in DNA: TGTGCCAGCAGCGGACAGACTAATTCACCCCTCCACTTT. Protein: CASSGQTNSPLHF.

The CDR3 protein is CASRTGDFNSYEQYF. The CDR3, as DNA: TGTGCCAGCAGGACAGGGGACTTTAACTCCTACGAGCAGTACTTC. The V gene is TRBV6-6, the J gene TRBJ2-7, with TRBD1 matching 8 bases. Per germline, CDR1 MNHNY and CDR2 SVGAGI (reference sequence). The CDR3 extends over 15 amino acids. After removal of 6 bases from V and 0 bases from J, the junction contained 7 bases not matched to a gene.

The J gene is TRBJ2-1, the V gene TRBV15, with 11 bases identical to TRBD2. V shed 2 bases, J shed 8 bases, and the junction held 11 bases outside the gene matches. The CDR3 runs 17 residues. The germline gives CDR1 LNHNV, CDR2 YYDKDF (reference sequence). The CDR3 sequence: CATSRYQLAGEIYEQFF. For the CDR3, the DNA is TGTGCCACCAGCAGATATCAACTAGCGGGAGAAATCTATGAGCAGTTCTTC.